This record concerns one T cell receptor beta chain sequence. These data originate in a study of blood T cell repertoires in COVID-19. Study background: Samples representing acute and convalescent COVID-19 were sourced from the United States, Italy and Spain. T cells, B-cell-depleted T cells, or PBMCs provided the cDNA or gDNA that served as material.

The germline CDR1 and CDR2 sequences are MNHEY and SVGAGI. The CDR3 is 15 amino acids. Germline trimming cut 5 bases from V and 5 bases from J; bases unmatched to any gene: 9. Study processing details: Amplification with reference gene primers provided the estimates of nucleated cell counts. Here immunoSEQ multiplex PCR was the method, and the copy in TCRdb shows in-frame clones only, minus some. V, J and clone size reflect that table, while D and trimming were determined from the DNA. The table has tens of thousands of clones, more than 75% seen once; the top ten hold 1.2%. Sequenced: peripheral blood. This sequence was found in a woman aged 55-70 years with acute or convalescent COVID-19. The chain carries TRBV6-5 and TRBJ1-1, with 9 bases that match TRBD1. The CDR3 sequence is CASSRTGVPSTEAFF. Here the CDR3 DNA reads TGTGCCAGCAGTAGGACAGGGGTGCCTTCTACTGAAGCTTTCTTT.